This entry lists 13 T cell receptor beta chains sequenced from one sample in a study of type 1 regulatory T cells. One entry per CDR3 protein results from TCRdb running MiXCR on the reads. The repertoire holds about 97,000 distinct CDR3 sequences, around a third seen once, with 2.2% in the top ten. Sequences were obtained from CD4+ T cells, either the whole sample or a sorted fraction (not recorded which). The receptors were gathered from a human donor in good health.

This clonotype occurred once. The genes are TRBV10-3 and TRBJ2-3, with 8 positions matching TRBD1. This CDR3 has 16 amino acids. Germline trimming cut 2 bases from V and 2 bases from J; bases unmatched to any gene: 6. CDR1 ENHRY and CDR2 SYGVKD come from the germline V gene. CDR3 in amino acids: CAISEPGTGYTDTQYF. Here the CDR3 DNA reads TGTGCCATCAGTGAGCCCGGGACAGGATACACAGATACGCAGTATTTT.

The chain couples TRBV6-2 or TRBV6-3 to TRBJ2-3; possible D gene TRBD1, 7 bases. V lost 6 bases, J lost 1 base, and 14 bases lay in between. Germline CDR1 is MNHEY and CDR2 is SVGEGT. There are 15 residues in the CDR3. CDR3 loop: CASSTQGGGTDTQYF. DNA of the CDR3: TGTGCCAGCAGCACTCAGGGGGGCGGCACAGATACGCAGTATTTT.

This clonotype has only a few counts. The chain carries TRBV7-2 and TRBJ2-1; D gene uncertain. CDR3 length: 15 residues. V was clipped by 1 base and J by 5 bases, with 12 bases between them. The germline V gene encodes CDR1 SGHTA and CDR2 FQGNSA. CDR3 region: CASSLGAESNNEQFF. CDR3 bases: TGTGCCAGCAGCTTAGGGGCAGAGTCCAACAATGAGCAGTTCTTC.

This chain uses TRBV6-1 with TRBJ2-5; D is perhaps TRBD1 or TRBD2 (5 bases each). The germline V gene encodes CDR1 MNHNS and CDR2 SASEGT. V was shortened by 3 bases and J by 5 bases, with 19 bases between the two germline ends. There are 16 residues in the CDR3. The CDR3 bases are TGTGCCAGCAGTGATCCCCCAGGGACCACCGGGGAGACCCAGTACTTC. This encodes CASSDPPGTTGETQYF.

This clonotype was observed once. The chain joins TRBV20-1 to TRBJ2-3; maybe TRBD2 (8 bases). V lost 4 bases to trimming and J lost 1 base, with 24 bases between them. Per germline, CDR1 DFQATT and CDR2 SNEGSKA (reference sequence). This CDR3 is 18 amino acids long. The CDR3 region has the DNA TGCAGTGCTATAGCGACAGGGAGGACTAGCTTAGGCACAGATACGCAGTATTTT. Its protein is CSAIATGRTSLGTDTQYF.

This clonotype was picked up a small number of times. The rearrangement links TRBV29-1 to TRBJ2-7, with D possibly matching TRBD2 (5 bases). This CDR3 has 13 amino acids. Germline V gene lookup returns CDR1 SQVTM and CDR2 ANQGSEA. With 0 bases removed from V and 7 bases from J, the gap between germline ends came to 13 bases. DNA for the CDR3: TGCAGCGTTGAAGATTCACGGAGGATAGAGCAGTACTTC. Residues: CSVEDSRRIEQYF.

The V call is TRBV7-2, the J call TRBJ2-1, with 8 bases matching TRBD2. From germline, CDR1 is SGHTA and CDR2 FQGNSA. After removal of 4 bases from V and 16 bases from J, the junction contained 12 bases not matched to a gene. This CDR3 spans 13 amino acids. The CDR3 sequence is CASSSRSWREVFF. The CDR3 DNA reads TGTGCCAGCAGCTCGCGGTCATGGCGGGAGGTATTCTTC.

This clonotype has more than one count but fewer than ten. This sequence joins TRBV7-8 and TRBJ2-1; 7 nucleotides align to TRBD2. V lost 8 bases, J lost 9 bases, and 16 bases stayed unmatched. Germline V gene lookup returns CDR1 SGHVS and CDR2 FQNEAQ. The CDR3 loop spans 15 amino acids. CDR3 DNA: TGTGCCAGCGCCGGGGAGGGAGGGCCCCATCCTGAGCAGTTCTTC. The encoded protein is CASAGEGGPHPEQFF.

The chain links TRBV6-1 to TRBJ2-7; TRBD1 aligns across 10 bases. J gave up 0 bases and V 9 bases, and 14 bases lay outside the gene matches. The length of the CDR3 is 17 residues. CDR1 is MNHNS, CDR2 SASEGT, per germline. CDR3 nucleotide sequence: TGTGCCAGATACACCGGGACAGGGGCGGATAGCTCCTACGAGCAGTACTTC. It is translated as CARYTGTGADSSYEQYF.

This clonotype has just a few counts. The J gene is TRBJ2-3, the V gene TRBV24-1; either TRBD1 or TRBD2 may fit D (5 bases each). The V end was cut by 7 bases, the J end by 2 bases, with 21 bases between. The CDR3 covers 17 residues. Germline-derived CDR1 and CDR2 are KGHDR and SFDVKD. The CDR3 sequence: CATRGVRGRESTDTQYF. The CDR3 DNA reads TGTGCCACCAGGGGGGTTCGGGGCCGGGAATCCACAGATACGCAGTATTTT.

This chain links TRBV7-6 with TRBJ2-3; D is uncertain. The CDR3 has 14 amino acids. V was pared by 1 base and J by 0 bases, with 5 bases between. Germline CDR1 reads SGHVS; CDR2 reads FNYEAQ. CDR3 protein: CASSLDQSTDTQYF. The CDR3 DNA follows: TGTGCCAGCAGCTTAGATCAAAGCACAGATACGCAGTATTTT.

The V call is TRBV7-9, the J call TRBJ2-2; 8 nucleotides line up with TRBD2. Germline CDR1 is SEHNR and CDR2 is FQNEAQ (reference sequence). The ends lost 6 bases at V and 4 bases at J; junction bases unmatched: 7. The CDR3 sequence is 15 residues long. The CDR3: CASSSGTRTTGELFF. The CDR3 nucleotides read TGTGCCAGCAGTTCCGGGACTAGAACCACCGGGGAGCTGTTTTTT.

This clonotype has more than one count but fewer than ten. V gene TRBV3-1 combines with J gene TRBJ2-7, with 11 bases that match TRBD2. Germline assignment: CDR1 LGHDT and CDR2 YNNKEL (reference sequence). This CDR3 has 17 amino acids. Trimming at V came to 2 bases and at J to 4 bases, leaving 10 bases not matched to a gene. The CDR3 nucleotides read TGTGCCAGCAGCCAACAGCCTAGCGGGAGGACCCCTTACGAGCAGTACTTC. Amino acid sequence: CASSQQPSGRTPYEQYF.